The 20 T cell receptor beta chains given below trace back to one sample, sequenced in a study of blood T cell repertoires in COVID-19. Generated by immunoSEQ multiplex PCR, the TCRdb table keeps only in-frame clones and is missing some. Of about 400,000 clones in the sample, roughly nine tenths are singletons; the top ten hold almost 2%. The specimen sequenced was PBMCs or T cells enriched from blood (not recorded which). Receptors were obtained from a woman younger than 35 with acute COVID-19.

This sequence joins TRBV28 and TRBJ2-7; D gene unclear. This CDR3 comprises 11 residues. The V gene lost 7 bases and the J gene lost 6 bases, with 10 bases spanning the gap. Per the germline V gene, CDR1 is MDHEN and CDR2 is SYDVKM. CDR3 region: CASTWAREQYF. The CDR3, as DNA: TGTGCCAGCACCTGGGCTCGCGAGCAGTACTTC.

This sequence joins TRBV5-6 and TRBJ2-7; D gene ambiguous. The CDR3 spans 12 residues. Trimming removed 6 bases from V and 5 bases from J, with 12 bases in between. Per germline, CDR1 SGHDT and CDR2 YYEEEE. The CDR3 sequence: CASMEMGHEQYF. DNA of the CDR3: TGTGCCAGCATGGAAATGGGCCACGAGCAGTACTTC.

The rearrangement joins TRBV6-2 or TRBV6-3 to TRBJ2-5; D unresolved. The CDR3 totals 12 residues. The V gene's germline CDR1 is MNHEY and CDR2 SVGEGT. V was trimmed by 5 bases and J by 3 bases, leaving 7 bases between them. For the CDR3, the DNA is TGTGCCAGCAGTAGACTGGAAGAGACCCAGTACTTC. It yields the protein CASSRLEETQYF.

This clone was detected only once. The V and J genes are TRBV9 and TRBJ2-2, with D perhaps TRBD2 (6 bases). The CDR3 spans 19 residues. The germline V gene has CDR1 SGDLS and CDR2 YYNGEE. V was shortened by 0 bases and J by 0 bases, with 18 bases between the two germline ends. CDR3 in amino acids: CASSVARGTLTTNTGELFF. The CDR3 bases are TGTGCCAGCAGCGTAGCCCGCGGGACGCTAACAACGAACACCGGGGAGCTGTTTTTT.

The V and J genes are TRBV4-2 and TRBJ2-3; D gene uncertain. The CDR3 is made up of 14 amino acids. Trimming pared 0 bases from V and 4 bases from J, leaving 8 bases between. Germline-derived CDR1 and CDR2 are LGHNA and YNFKEQ. Written as DNA, the CDR3 is TGTGCCAGCAGCCAAGAAGAGCATCCAGATACGCAGTATTTT. Encoded protein: CASSQEEHPDTQYF.

The rearrangement links TRBV10-2 to TRBJ1-6, with 7 bases that match TRBD1. CDR3 length: 13 amino acids. CDR1 is WSHSY, CDR2 SAAADI, per germline. The J segment lost 7 bases and the V segment lost 3 bases, leaving 0 bases of the junction unmatched. CDR3 DNA sequence: TGCGCCAGCAGTGACAGGGGGAATTCACCCCTCCACTTT. As protein: CASSDRGNSPLHF.

J is TRBJ1-4 and V is TRBV20-1; no firm D call. Germline V gene sequence: CDR1 DFQATT, CDR2 SNEGSKA (reference sequence). The CDR3 length is 11 residues. Trimming stripped 6 bases from V and 4 bases from J, with 6 bases between. The chain's CDR3 is CSADFNEKLFF. The CDR3 coding sequence is TGCAGTGCCGACTTTAATGAAAAACTGTTTTTT.

The chain couples TRBV5-4 to TRBJ2-2, with D perhaps matching TRBD2 (5 bases). CDR3 size: 15 residues. V lost 4 bases to trimming and J lost 1 base, with 11 bases between them. CDR1 and CDR2 (germline): SGHNT, YYREEE (reference sequence). In DNA form, the CDR3 reads TGTGCCAGCAGCGGAGGTGTCTTGAACACCGGGGAGCTGTTTTTT. Protein sequence: CASSGGVLNTGELFF.

The chain joins TRBV6-5 to TRBJ2-1; TRBD2 might be the D (5 bases). The ends were cut back, 2 bases at V and 3 bases at J, with 14 bases in the middle. In germline, CDR1 is MNHEY, CDR2 SVGAGI. The CDR3 is made up of 16 amino acids. The CDR3 nucleotides read TGTGCCAGCAGTTACCTTCATGGACGGGACTACAATGAGCAGTTCTTC. Translation: CASSYLHGRDYNEQFF.

This clone has just one count. This CDR3 reads CASSLRPGYSNQPQHF. The CDR3 nucleotides read TGTGCCAGCAGCTTGCGGCCAGGTTATAGCAATCAGCCCCAGCATTTT. The V and J genes are TRBV5-6 and TRBJ1-5, with D unclear. The CDR3 is made up of 16 amino acids. The V end was cut by 1 base, the J end by 0 bases, with 11 bases between. In germline, CDR1 is SGHDT, CDR2 YYEEEE.

This chain connects TRBV18 to TRBJ2-5, with D tentatively TRBD1 (5 bases). The V end lost 6 bases, the J end lost 5 bases, and 13 bases lay between the germline ends. From germline, CDR1 is KGHSH and CDR2 LQKENI. There are 13 residues in the CDR3. The CDR3 loop reads CASSEGVRETQYF. In nucleotides, the CDR3 is TGTGCCAGCTCCGAAGGGGTCAGGGAGACCCAGTACTTC.

The V call is TRBV7-2, the J call TRBJ2-7; 11 nucleotides line up with TRBD2. CDR1 and CDR2 (germline): SGHTA, FQGNSA. The V and J ends lost 1 base and 4 bases, in that order; junction bases with no gene match: 3. The CDR3 totals 15 residues. As DNA, the CDR3 is TGTGCCAGCAGCTTAGTAGCGGGAGGGTTTTACGAGCAGTACTTC. This encodes CASSLVAGGFYEQYF.

This clone came up a few times. The rearrangement joins TRBV9 to TRBJ1-6; 7 nucleotides line up with TRBD1. The CDR3 runs to 14 residues. CDR1 is SGDLS, CDR2 YYNGEE, per germline. Losses at the gene ends were 4 bases for V and 12 bases for J; bases not matched to a gene: 10. CDR3 DNA: TGTGCCAGCAGCCCAGGGGACAGTCTCGAACCCCTCCACTTT. Translation: CASSPGDSLEPLHF.

The chain uses TRBV15 and TRBJ1-4; D is unresolved. This CDR3 spans 13 amino acids. CDR1 and CDR2 from the germline V gene are LNHNV and YYDKDF (reference sequence). Trimming pared 6 bases from V and 1 base from J, leaving 6 bases between. The CDR3 region is CATRVGTNEKLFF. DNA for the CDR3: TGTGCCACCAGAGTCGGAACTAATGAAAAACTGTTTTTT.

The chain couples TRBV15 to TRBJ1-5; D perhaps matches TRBD1 (6 bases). The V gene's germline CDR1 is LNHNV and CDR2 YYDKDF (reference sequence). The V gene lost 0 bases and the J gene lost 5 bases, with 14 bases spanning the gap. The CDR3 is made up of 16 amino acids. In DNA form, the CDR3 reads TGTGCCACCAGCAGAGATTCGGGGGGCGAGTATCAGCCCCAGCATTTT. Protein sequence: CATSRDSGGEYQPQHF.

This chain uses TRBV23-1 with TRBJ1-3; D is uncertain. TRBV23-1 is an ORF for which the function is uncertain. Between the trimmed V and J ends, which lost 1 base and 2 bases, there was a span of 3 bases. There are 13 residues in the CDR3. As DNA, the CDR3 is TGCGCCAGCAGTCAATTTACTGGAAACACCATATATTTT. Protein sequence: CASSQFTGNTIYF.

The V and J genes are TRBV29-1 and TRBJ2-5, with 9 bases identical to TRBD2. The V gene end was trimmed by 3 bases and the J gene end by 2 bases; junction bases not matched to a gene: 4. Germline V CDR1 and CDR2: SQVTM, ANQGSEA. There are 14 residues in the CDR3. The CDR3 loop is CSVDLREGQETQYF. CDR3 in DNA: TGCAGCGTTGATTTGCGGGAGGGGCAAGAGACCCAGTACTTC.

This sequence joins TRBV7-8 and TRBJ1-5, with D possibly being TRBD1 (5 bases). Trimming pared 1 base from V and 5 bases from J, leaving 9 bases between. Germline loops: CDR1 SGHVS, CDR2 FQNEAQ. This CDR3 is 14 amino acids long. In DNA form, the CDR3 reads TGTGCCAGCAGCTTAGTTCGGGGGTATCAGCCCCAGCATTTT. Amino acids: CASSLVRGYQPQHF.

The sample holds a few counts of this clone. The CDR3 nucleotides read TGTGCCAGCAGCCCCCCCGGAGCGGGTGGAAACACCATATATTTT. It codes for CASSPPGAGGNTIYF. The chain carries TRBV13 and TRBJ1-3; no clear D. The CDR3 is 15 residues long. With 5 bases removed from V and 3 bases from J, the gap between germline ends came to 14 bases. In germline, CDR1 is PRHDT, CDR2 FYEKMQ (reference sequence).

This chain connects TRBV10-2 to TRBJ2-1; 11 nucleotides agree with TRBD2. The CDR3 spans 15 residues. The germline V gene encodes CDR1 WSHSY and CDR2 SAAADI. The trim removed 2 bases at V and 9 bases at J, leaving 6 bases unmatched. The CDR3, as DNA: TGCGCCAGCAGTGAGACTAGCGGGAGACTCGGTGAGCAGTTCTTC. Translation: CASSETSGRLGEQFF.